The sequence of this TCR beta chain was determined in a study of T cell responses to AZD1222 COVID-19 vaccine. Regarding the study as a whole: Among the donors, most were white British and more were female, and clonal diversity was possibly underestimated. Regions 160-218 and 743-854 dominated among vaccine-associated CD4 TCRs spanning spike.

For this clone: Its antigen is not identified.

Assay used: immunoSEQ multiplex PCR; TCRdb lists only in-frame clones, some missing. Of fewer than 120,000 clones listed, around 93% are singletons. The ends were cut back, 5 bases at V and 1 base at J, with 12 bases in the middle. Germline CDR1 SGHRS, CDR2 YFSETQ. This CDR3 is 14 amino acids long. This clonotype was sampled from an adult who received the AZD1222 COVID-19 vaccine. This specimen consisted of peripheral blood, obtained 28 days after the second AZD1222 dose. The chain is built from TRBV5-1 and TRBJ1-1; D possibly corresponds to TRBD1 (6 bases). Written as DNA, the CDR3 is TGCGCCAGCAGACCCGGGGGCCCGAACACTGAAGCTTTCTTT. Residues: CASRPGGPNTEAFF.